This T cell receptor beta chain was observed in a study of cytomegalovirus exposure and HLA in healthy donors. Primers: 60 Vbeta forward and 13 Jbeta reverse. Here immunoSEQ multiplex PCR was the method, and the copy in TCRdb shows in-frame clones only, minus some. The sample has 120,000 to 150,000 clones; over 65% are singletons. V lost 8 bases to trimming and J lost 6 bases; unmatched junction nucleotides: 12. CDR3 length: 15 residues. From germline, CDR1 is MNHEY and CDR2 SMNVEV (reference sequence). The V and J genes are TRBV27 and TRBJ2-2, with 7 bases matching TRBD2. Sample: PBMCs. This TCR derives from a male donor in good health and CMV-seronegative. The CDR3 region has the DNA TGTGCCAGCCGTATTGGGGGGGGACTATCCGGGGAGCTGTTTTTT. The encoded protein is CASRIGGGLSGELFF.